One and the same sample provided the 11 T cell receptor beta chains below, sequenced in a study of blood T cell repertoires in COVID-19. Clones were sequenced by immunoSEQ multiplex PCR, and TCRdb holds only the in-frame ones, with some missing. The data show tens of thousands of clones, 91% seen once. Input material: peripheral blood. Receptors were obtained from a man over 45 with acute or convalescent COVID-19.

The chain joins TRBV2 to TRBJ1-1, with D hard to call. The germline CDR1 and CDR2 sequences are SNHLY and FYNNEI. The CDR3 runs to 13 residues. V was clipped by 2 bases and J by 4 bases, with 8 bases between them. The CDR3 DNA reads as TGTGCCAGCAGTGAACTTAGGAGCACTGAAGCTTTCTTT. Protein product: CASSELRSTEAFF.

The chain combines TRBV4-1 with TRBJ1-1, with a weak D call TRBD1 (5 bases). V dropped 8 bases and J dropped 0 bases, with 13 bases sitting between them. The germline V gene encodes CDR1 MGHRA and CDR2 YSYEKL. This CDR3 spans 14 amino acids. The CDR3 loop reads CASSKGLLNTEAFF. The DNA of the CDR3 is TGCGCCAGCTCTAAGGGACTGCTGAACACTGAAGCTTTCTTT.

The rearrangement uses TRBV28 and TRBJ2-6, with 7 bases that match TRBD2. V lost 3 bases to trimming and J lost 0 bases; unmatched junction nucleotides: 8. The CDR3 is 18 residues long. Germline CDR1 is MDHEN and CDR2 is SYDVKM. CDR3 amino acids: CASSLSGAGDSGANVLTF. In DNA, the CDR3 is TGTGCCAGCAGTTTGTCGGGTGCGGGGGACTCTGGGGCCAACGTCCTGACTTTC.

V and J are TRBV7-8 and TRBJ2-7, with D unclear. V lost 2 bases and J lost 1, with 6 bases in between. The germline V gene encodes CDR1 SGHVS and CDR2 FQNEAQ. The CDR3 sequence is 13 residues long. CDR3 sequence (DNA): TGTGCCAGCAGCTTACGGTATTCCTACGAGCAGTACTTC. Translating gives CASSLRYSYEQYF. Full variable domain (rest looked up from reference TRBV7-8 and TRBJ2-7): GAGVSQSPRYKVAKRGQDVALRCDPISGHVSLFWYQQALGQGPEFLTYFQNEAQLDKSGLPSDRFFAERPEGSVSTLKIQRTQQEDSAVYLCASSLRYSYEQYFGPGTRLTVT.

Regarding this clone: A junction boundary mismatches the germline segment, possibly from a read error. The V gene is TRBV13, the J gene TRBJ2-7; TRBD2 matches at 9 bases. In germline, CDR1 is PRHDT, CDR2 FYEKMQ (reference sequence). The CDR3 consists of 14 residues. The CDR3 DNA reads TGTGCCAGCAGGTTAGGCGGGGGGGCCCGCGAGCAGTACTTC. This encodes CASRLGGGAREQYF. Using reference TRBV13 and TRBJ2-7 for the parts outside the CDR3, the full variable domain is AAGVIQSPRHLIKEKRETATLKCYPIPRHDTVYWYQQGPGQDPQFLISFYEKMQSDKGSIPDRFSAQQFSDYHSELNMSSLELGDSALYFCASRLGGGAREQYFGPGTRLTVT.

The chain recombines TRBV2 with TRBJ2-1; TRBD2 agrees at 12 bases. The ends lost 4 bases at V and 7 bases at J; junction bases unmatched: 5. The CDR3 totals 15 residues. From germline, CDR1 is SNHLY and CDR2 FYNNEI. This CDR3 is CASSASSGGGNEQFF. In DNA, the CDR3 is TGTGCCAGCAGTGCTTCTAGCGGGGGGGGGAATGAGCAGTTCTTC.

The CDR3 reads CAISEWGGSNQPQHF. In DNA, the CDR3 is TGTGCCATCAGTGAGTGGGGGGGTAGCAATCAGCCCCAGCATTTT. The chain has TRBV10-3 and TRBJ1-5, with D possibly being TRBD1 (5 bases). Germline CDR1 reads ENHRY; CDR2 reads SYGVKD. This CDR3 contains 15 residues. Trimming removed 1 base at V and 0 bases at J, with 7 bases between.

The rearrangement uses TRBV3-1 (or the pseudogene TRBV3-2) and TRBJ1-1; D is uncertain. Germline lookup yields CDR1 LGHDT and CDR2 YNNKEL (reference sequence). CDR3 size: 13 residues. V lost 0 bases, J lost 11 bases, and 13 bases lay in between. The CDR3 region has the DNA TGTGCCAGCAGCCAAGAGATGAGCCCTCGCGCTTTCTTT. Translated, it gives CASSQEMSPRAFF.

The chain joins TRBV25-1 to TRBJ2-7; 11 bases are a match to TRBD1. V shed 5 bases, J shed 3 bases, and the junction held 6 bases outside the gene matches. CDR3 size: 15 residues. Germline CDR1 is MGHDK and CDR2 is SYGVNS. CDR3 residues: CASSSRDRGFYEQYF. The CDR3 coding sequence is TGTGCCAGCAGTTCCCGGGACAGGGGGTTCTACGAGCAGTACTTC.

The CDR3 DNA reads TGTGCCAGCACCCCAGGGGGCACGGGCTACACCTTC. Protein: CASTPGGTGYTF. V gene TRBV12-3 or TRBV12-4 combines with J gene TRBJ1-2, with 8 bases matching TRBD1. The V and J ends lost 7 bases and 8 bases, in that order; junction bases with no gene match: 6. The CDR3 totals 12 residues.

This clone appeared once. This chain joins TRBV5-4 and TRBJ2-5, with 10 bases matching TRBD2. CDR1 is SGHNT, CDR2 YYREEE, per germline (reference sequence). The CDR3 totals 16 residues. Trimming at V came to 1 base and at J to 5 bases, leaving 8 bases not matched to a gene. CDR3 in DNA: TGTGCCAGCAGCTTGCCTCCTAGCGGGGGACCCGAGACCCAGTACTTC. Residues: CASSLPPSGGPETQYF.